This TCR beta chain stems from a study of shared clonotypes between healthy human individuals (TCRdb year 2020). About the full investigation: A couple of women and three men aged 18 to 49 years were included in the cohort. For each donor, CD4 naive and CD4 memory were each run on three plates, CD8 naive on two plates, and CD8 memory on one plate. Blood TCR repertoires of a handful of healthy adults were deeply sequenced to estimate repertoire size and the extent of clonotype sharing between individuals. To increase sequencing depth and limit assay-specific biases, different laboratories used diverse techniques to prepare libraries and sequence TCR repertoires. Between about 0.9 and 10 billion PBMCs per donor were obtained by leukapheresis. On the study overall, not on this receptor specifically: Naive subsets generally had larger estimated clonotype richness than memory subsets did. Clonotypes shared by all four sorted-subset donors showed higher generation probabilities than non-shared clonotypes. Across four donors, roughly 5.4% of naive CD4, 3% to 3.5% of naive CD8, 2.3% of memory CD4, and under 0.45% of memory CD8 clonotypes were shared. Incomplete sequencing was indicated by rarefaction of sorted-subset datasets, despite the large sequencing depth. The small number of donors limited the genetic and exposure-history diversity represented. Only blood was sampled, and tissue TCR repertoires likely differ from those in blood. Based on pairwise subsampling, the degree of clonotype sharing among donors was expected to be affected by sequencing depth.

The donors were healthy, HIV-negative adults who had no recently reported acute infections or vaccinations. All donors were Caucasian adults living in Nashville, Tennessee, USA. CD4+ T cells were enriched through magnetic negative selection, after which naive cells were positively selected on CD45RA and the remaining negative fraction served as the memory subset. Blood was obtained by leukapheresis, after which PBMCs were separated by Ficoll-Histopaque density gradient centrifugation and cryopreserved in liquid nitrogen vapor phase. Analytical flow cytometry was used to check the purity and quantity of each magnetically sorted T cell population. Genomic DNA was isolated from each sorted fraction and quantified by UV absorbance on a Nanodrop 2000c. In the case of this clone: Its antigen specificity is not known. No base-level quality is on record; no much larger clone is a single base apart.

Using the deep immunoSEQ assay, multiplex PCR amplified TCR CDR3 regions from genomic DNA. Genomic DNA extracted from each cell subset was distributed evenly over all wells of several immunoSEQ 96-well plates, and each plate served as one replicate. For sorted subsets, approximately 200 ng of genomic DNA, equivalent to some 30,000 T cell genomes, went into each replicate PCR. The purified libraries were quantified using a Qubit 3.0 fluorometer, sized with a Bioanalyzer 2100, and then quantified again using the KAPA Library Quantification kit. Every immunoSEQ 96-well plate was sequenced on a separate single-read 150-cycle Illumina NextSeq 550 flow cell. Processing in the source paper ran as follows. The immunoSEQ output contained only junctional sequences without quality scores, so filtering could not match that applied to full-length reads. Sequences were annotated with PyIR, a Python wrapper for IgBLAST v1.9, and V/J genes and CDR3 were assigned using IMGT germline references. Reads were removed for weak V/J assignments (E-value above 1e-6), missing CDR3, stop codons, out-of-frame junctions, or ambiguous translated residues. V3J clonotypes were defined as sequences sharing the same inferred V gene, J gene, and CDR3 amino acid sequence. Percentage overlap between repertoires was calculated by dividing the number of shared unique clonotypes by the size of the smaller repertoire. Three approaches were used to assess repertoire richness: RTK rarefaction, the Chao1 estimator, and Recon v2.1 estimates of unobserved clonotypes. For all TCRbeta clonotypes obtained by the gDNA method from four donors, generation probabilities were computed with OLGA. TCRdb re-hosts the immuneACCESS table, in-frame sequences only. Its copies lack some clones; in the studies checked, an unresolved V gene accounts for under half of them, and the cause for the rest is not known. That table furnishes V, J and clone size, whereas the DNA furnished D and trimming. The sample table contains millions of clones; only one count was recorded for 85% to 95% of them. The ten largest make up over 0.12% of the sample.

In the germline V gene, CDR1 corresponds to MGHRA and CDR2 to YSYEKL. The germline ends are 14 bases apart after V is trimmed by 1 base and J by 5 bases. The CDR3 runs 16 residues from the cysteine to the phenylalanine. Only the CDR3 portion is preserved as DNA: 48 bases, with reading frame beginning at the first base. The V and J segments used are TRBV4-1 and TRBJ1-4; TRBD1 is a possible D gene, resting on 5 matching bases. The origin of this receptor is a man between 18 and 29 years old in good health. Sample: naive CD4+ T cells sorted from blood. Taken with the paper, the label for cell subset or site translates to: CD45RA+ positively selected. The nucleotides are TGCGCCAGCAGCCAAGTTGGCCCGGGGCCAAATGAAAAACTGTTTTTT. Its product reads: CASSQVGPGPNEKLFF.